This T cell receptor beta chain is from a study of blood T cell repertoires in COVID-19 (TCRdb year 2020). Context from the whole study: Collaborator samples came from the United States, Italy and Spain and covered acute and convalescent phases of COVID-19. The dataset comprised deeply sampled blood TCRbeta repertoires from subjects exposed to, actively infected with, or recovered from COVID-19. Where available, HLA class I and class II types were obtained from metadata supplied by the sample provider rather than from assay-based typing. The repertoires were released in a freely available public database meant as a resource for research on the immune response to SARS-CoV-2. The prospective study material was composed of cDNA or gDNA derived from T cells, B-cell-depleted T cells, or PBMCs. The sample metadata nearly always contained a de-identified subject ID, COVID-19 status, age in years and sex. Samples came from the ongoing ImmuneRACE study (first 160 participants) plus 1,254 subjects from 6 global collaborators.

Clipping removes 1 base from V and 5 bases from J, with 12 as the unmatched junction base count. Per the germline V gene, MNHNS is the CDR1 and SASEGT is the CDR2. Including cysteine and phenylalanine, the CDR3 has 18 amino acids. Only CDR3 DNA remains: 54 bases, in frame from the first base. Whole blood was collected in K2EDTA tubes by collaborating institutions according to the institutions' own protocols. For TCRbeta analysis, collaborators shipped samples as frozen whole blood, isolated PBMCs, or DNA extracted from either of those sample types. TCRbeta CDR3 regions were amplified from genomic DNA using the immunoSEQ Assay, a bias-controlled multiplex PCR. The published analysis was carried out like this. Within the assay, amplification of reference gene primers was used to estimate how many nucleated cells each sample contained. Sequence reads were collapsed and filtered to measure the absolute abundance of every unique TCRbeta CDR3 rearrangement. For each sample, productive Simpson clonality was calculated as the square root of Simpson's diversity index over productive rearrangements. The clones in this table, taken by TCRdb from immuneACCESS, are in-frame only. Not every clone is retained; where verified, under half of the shortfall comes from an unresolved V gene, and the cause of the rest is unknown. V, J and clone size are taken as reported in that table, and D and trimming were inferred from the DNA itself. In this sample the table shows 30,000 to 40,000 clones, around nine tenths of which occur a single time. Of the sample, around 15% falls within the top ten clones.

Overall results and qualifications from the work: The quantity of clinical and demographic metadata differed by source and by participant and was supplied without curation.

Comment on this clone: Its recognized antigen is unknown. Per-base quality was not reported, and no clone a single base away is much larger than it.

This chain joins TRBV6-1 to TRBJ2-3; TRBD2 lines up with 10 middle nucleotides. The sequenced sample consisted of peripheral blood. The clonotype comes from a man in his fifties or sixties with active COVID-19. The CDR3: CASSEGLAGAAEKDTQYF. The DNA sequence is given as TGTGCCAGCAGTGAAGGGCTAGCGGGAGCTGCAGAAAAAGATACGCAGTATTTT.